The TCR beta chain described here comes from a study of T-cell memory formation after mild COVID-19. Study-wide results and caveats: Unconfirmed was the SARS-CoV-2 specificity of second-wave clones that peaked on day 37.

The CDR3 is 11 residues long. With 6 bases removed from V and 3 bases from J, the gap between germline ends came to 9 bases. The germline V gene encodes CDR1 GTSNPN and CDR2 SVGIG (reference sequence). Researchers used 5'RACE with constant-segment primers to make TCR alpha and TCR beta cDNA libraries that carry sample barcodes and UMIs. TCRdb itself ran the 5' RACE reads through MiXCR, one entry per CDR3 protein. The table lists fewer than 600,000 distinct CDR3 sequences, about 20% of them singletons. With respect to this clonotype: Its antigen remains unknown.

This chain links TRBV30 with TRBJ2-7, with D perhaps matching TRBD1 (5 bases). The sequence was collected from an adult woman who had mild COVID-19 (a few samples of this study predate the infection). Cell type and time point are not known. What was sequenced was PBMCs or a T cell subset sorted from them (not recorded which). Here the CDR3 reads CACRDYYEQYF. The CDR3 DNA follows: TGTGCCTGCAGGGATTACTACGAGCAGTACTTC.